Sequencing of this T cell receptor (beta chain) was carried out in a study of T cell changes during pregnancy in multiple sclerosis. Sequencing was performed with immunoSEQ multiplex PCR; in TCRdb, only in-frame clones are kept and a portion is missing. The sample includes 40,000 to 50,000 clones, about 92% of them seen just once. The table lists this clone with a count of one. J gave up 8 bases and V 1 base, and 4 bases lay outside the gene matches. The CDR3 is 15 residues long. Looked up from germline, CDR1 is SGDLS and CDR2 is YYNGEE. The TCR originated in a female donor with multiple sclerosis, enrolled in a pregnancy study. The chain is built from TRBV9 and TRBJ1-6, with 9 bases identical to TRBD1. The sequences come from CD8+ T cells from peripheral blood mononuclear cells, collected in the first trimester of pregnancy. The CDR3 here is CASSVRDRAYSPLHF. The DNA for the CDR3 is TGTGCCAGCAGCGTACGGGACAGGGCATATTCACCCCTCCACTTT.